What follows are 2 T cell receptor beta chains derived from one specimen sequenced in a study of vaccination and CD4 T cells after COVID-19. Treatment in this sample: roughly ten-day PBMC culture with coronavirus spike peptide pools or control peptides (ViraFEST assay). No antigen has been assigned to these receptors. Once obtained from cultured CD4+ T cells, the DNA was sequenced using the Oncomine TCR Beta short-read assay. TCRdb recomputed calls from the PCR reads with MiXCR, one row per CDR3 protein. Of 12,000 or so distinct CDR3 sequences listed, around 50% are singletons. The sequencing here drew on cultured CD4+ T cells from blood, taken after SARS-CoV-2 vaccination. These receptors all stem from a human donor with COVID-19.

This clonotype was recorded a few times. The chain carries TRBV7-2 and TRBJ1-2; 10 nucleotides line up with TRBD1. Germline V gene data show CDR1 as SGHTA and CDR2 as FQGNSA. This CDR3 contains 15 residues. V lost 4 bases to trimming and J lost 8 bases; unmatched junction nucleotides: 10. The CDR3 region is CASSSDRGRGAGYTF. DNA for the CDR3: TGTGCCAGCAGCTCCGACAGGGGGCGGGGAGCGGGCTACACCTTC.

This chain joins TRBV19 and TRBJ1-2; perhaps TRBD1 as D (5 bases). Looked up from germline, CDR1 is LNHDA and CDR2 is SQIVND (reference sequence). V lost 1 base, J lost 4 bases, and 13 bases lay in between. The CDR3 has 15 amino acids. The CDR3 reads CASSIVAGTIYGYTF. DNA for the CDR3: TGTGCCAGTAGTATAGTCGCAGGGACGATCTATGGCTACACCTTC.